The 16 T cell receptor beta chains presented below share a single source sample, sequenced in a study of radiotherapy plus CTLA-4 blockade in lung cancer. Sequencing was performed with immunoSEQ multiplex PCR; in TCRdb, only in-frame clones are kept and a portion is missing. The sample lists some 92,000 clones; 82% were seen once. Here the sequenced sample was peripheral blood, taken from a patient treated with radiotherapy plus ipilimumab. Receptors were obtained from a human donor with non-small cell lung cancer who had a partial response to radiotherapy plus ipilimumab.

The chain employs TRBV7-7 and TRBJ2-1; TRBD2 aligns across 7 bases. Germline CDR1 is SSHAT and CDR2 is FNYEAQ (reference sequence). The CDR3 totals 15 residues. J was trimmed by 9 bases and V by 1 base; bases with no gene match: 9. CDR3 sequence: CASSLESGGRSEQFF. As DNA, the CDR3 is TGTGCCAGCAGCTTAGAGTCGGGCGGGAGAAGTGAGCAGTTCTTC. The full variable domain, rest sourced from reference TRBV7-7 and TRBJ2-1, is GAGVSQSPRYKVTKRGQDVTLRCDPISSHATLYWYQQALGQGPEFLTYFNYEAQPDKSGLPSDRFSAERPEGSISTLTIQRTEQRDSAMYRCASSLESGGRSEQFFGPGTRLTVL.

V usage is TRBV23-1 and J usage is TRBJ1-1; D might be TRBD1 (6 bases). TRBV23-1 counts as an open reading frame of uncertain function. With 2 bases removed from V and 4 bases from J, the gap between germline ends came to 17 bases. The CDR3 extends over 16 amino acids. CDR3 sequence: CASSQGRGRGTTEAFF. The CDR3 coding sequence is TGCGCCAGCAGTCAAGGGCGCGGGAGGGGGACCACTGAAGCTTTCTTT.

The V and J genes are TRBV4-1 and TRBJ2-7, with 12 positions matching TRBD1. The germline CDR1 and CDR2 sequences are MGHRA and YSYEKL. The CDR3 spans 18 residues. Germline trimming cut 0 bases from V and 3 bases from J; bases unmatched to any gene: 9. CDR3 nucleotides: TGCGCCAGCAGCCAAGATCCCTCCGGGACAGGGGGCATCTACGAGCAGTACTTC. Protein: CASSQDPSGTGGIYEQYF.

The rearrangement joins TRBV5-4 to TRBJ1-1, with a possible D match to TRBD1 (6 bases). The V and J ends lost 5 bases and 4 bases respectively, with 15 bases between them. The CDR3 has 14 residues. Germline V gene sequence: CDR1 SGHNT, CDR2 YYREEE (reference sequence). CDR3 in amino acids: CASRPGTRTTEAFF. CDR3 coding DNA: TGTGCCAGCAGACCCGGGACAAGAACCACTGAAGCTTTCTTT.

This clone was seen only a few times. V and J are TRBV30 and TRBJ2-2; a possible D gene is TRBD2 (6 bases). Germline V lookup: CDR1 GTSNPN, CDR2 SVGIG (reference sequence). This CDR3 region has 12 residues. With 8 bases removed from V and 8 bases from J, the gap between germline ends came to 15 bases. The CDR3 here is CARRWAGGELFF. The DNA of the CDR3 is TGTGCCCGGCGTTGGGCGGGGGGGGAGCTGTTTTTT.

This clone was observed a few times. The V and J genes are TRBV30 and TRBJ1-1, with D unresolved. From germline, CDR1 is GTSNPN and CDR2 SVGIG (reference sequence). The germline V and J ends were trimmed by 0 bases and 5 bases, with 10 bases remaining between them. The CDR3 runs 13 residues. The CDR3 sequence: CAWSVVGKTEAFF. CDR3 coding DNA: TGTGCCTGGAGTGTCGTCGGGAAGACTGAAGCTTTCTTT.

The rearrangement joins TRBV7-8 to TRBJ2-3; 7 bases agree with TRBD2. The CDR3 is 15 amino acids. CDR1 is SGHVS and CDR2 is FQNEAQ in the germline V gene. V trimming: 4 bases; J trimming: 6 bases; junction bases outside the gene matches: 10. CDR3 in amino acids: CASSSLGLAVDTQYF. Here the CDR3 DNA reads TGTGCCAGCAGCTCCCTTGGCCTAGCGGTCGATACGCAGTATTTT.

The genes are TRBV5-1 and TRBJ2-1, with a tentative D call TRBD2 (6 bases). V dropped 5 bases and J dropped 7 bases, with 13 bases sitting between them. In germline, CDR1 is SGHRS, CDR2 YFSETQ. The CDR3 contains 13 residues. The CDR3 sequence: CASRGTLRNEQFF. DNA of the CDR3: TGCGCCAGCAGAGGGACTCTTAGGAATGAGCAGTTCTTC.

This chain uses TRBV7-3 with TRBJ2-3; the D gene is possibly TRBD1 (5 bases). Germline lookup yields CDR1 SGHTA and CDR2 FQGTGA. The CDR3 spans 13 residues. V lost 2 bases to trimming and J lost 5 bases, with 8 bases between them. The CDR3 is CASSLLGQDTQYF. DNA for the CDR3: TGTGCCAGCAGCTTACTGGGGCAAGATACGCAGTATTTT.

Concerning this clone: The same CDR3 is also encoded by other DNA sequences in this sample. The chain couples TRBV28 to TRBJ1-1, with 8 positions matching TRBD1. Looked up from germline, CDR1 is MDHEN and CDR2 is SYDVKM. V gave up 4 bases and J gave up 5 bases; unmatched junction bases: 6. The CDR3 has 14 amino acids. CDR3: CASSSQGARTEAFF. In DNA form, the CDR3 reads TGTGCCAGCAGTTCCCAGGGGGCGCGAACTGAAGCTTTCTTT.

The chain's CDR3 is CASSVGTGSTYEQYF. The CDR3 coding sequence is TGTGCCAGCAGCGTTGGGACAGGGTCGACGTACGAGCAGTACTTC. The chain carries TRBV9 and TRBJ2-7, with 9 bases aligning to TRBD1. Per the germline V gene, CDR1 is SGDLS and CDR2 is YYNGEE. CDR3 length: 15 residues. Trimming took 2 bases from V and 4 from J; bases not matched to a gene: 7. The variable domain in full, completed from reference TRBV9 and TRBJ2-7, reads DSGVTQTPKHLITATGQRVTLRCSPRSGDLSVYWYQQSLDQGLQFLIQYYNGEERAKGNILERFSAQQFPDLHSELNLSSLELGDSALYFCASSVGTGSTYEQYFGPGTRLTVT.

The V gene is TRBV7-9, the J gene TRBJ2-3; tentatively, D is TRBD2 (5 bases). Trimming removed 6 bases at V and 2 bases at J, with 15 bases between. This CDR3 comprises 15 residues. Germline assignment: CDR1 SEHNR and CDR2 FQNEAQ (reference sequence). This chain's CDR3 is CASSSPEGYTDTQYF. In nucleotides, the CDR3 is TGTGCCAGCAGTTCGCCCGAGGGATACACAGATACGCAGTATTTT.

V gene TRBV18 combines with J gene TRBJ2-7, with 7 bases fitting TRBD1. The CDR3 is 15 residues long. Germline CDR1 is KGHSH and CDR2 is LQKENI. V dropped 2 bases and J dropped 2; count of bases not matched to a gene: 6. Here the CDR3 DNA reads TGTGCCAGCTCACCAGAGACAGGGAGAGCCTACGAGCAGTACTTC. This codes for CASSPETGRAYEQYF.

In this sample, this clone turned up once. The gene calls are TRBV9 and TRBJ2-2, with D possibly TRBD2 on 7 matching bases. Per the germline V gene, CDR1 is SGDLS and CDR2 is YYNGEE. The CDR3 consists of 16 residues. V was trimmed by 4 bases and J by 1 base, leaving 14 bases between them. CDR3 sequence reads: CASSPEGGQNTGELFF. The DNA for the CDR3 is TGTGCCAGCAGCCCCGAGGGGGGGCAGAACACCGGGGAGCTGTTTTTT.

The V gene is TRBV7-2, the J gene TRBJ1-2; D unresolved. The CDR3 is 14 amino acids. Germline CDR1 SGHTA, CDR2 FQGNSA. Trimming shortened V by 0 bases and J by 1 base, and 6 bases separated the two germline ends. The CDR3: CASSLAGFNYGYTF. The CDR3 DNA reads TGTGCCAGCAGCTTAGCCGGGTTTAACTATGGCTACACCTTC.

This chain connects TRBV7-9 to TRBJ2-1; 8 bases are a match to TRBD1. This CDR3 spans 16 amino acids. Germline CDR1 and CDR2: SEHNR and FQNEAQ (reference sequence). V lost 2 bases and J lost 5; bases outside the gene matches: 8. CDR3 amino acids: CASSLTLRTGNNEQFF. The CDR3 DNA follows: TGTGCCAGCAGCTTAACTTTAAGGACAGGGAACAATGAGCAGTTCTTC.